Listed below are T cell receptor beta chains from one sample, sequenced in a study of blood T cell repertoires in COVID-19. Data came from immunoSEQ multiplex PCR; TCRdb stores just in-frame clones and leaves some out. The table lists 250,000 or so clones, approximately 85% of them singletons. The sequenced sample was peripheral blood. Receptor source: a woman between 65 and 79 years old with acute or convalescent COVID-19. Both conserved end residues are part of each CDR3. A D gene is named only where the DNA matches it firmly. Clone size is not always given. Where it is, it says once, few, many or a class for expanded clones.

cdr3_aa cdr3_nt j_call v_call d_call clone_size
CASRPLGTTGGPVEKLFF TGTGCCAGCAGACCGCTGGGGACTACAGGAGGCCCCGTAGAAAAACTGTTTTTT TRBJ1-4 TRBV2 - -
CASSRDRADDEQFF TGTGCCAGTAGTCGGGACAGGGCGGATGATGAGCAGTTCTTC TRBJ2-1 TRBV19 TRBD1 -
CASSRGLNEKLFF TGTGCCAGCAGCCGAGGACTTAATGAAAAACTGTTTTTT TRBJ1-4 TRBV7-8 - -
CASSQVGQPSNSPLHF TGCGCCAGCAGCCAAGTGGGACAGCCGAGTAATTCACCCCTCCACTTT TRBJ1-6 TRBV4-3 TRBD1 -
CASSQVSGDTQYF TGCGCCAGCAGCCAAGTTTCAGGCGATACGCAGTATTTT TRBJ2-3 TRBV4-1 - -
CASSLLAVKAFF TGTGCCAGCAGTTTATTGGCAGTCAAGGCTTTCTTT TRBJ1-1 TRBV28 - -
CASSQERSEIYGYTF TGCGCCAGCAGCCAAGAGAGGTCAGAGATCTATGGCTACACCTTC TRBJ1-2 TRBV4-3 - -
CASSLVAGGRMGTDTQYF TGCGCCAGCAGCTTGGTAGCGGGGGGGCGGATGGGCACAGATACGCAGTATTTT TRBJ2-3 TRBV5-1 TRBD2 -
CASSPGTGDAFF TGTGCCAGCAGTCCCGGGACAGGGGATGCTTTCTTT TRBJ1-1 TRBV12-3/TRBV12-4 TRBD1 -
CASSSRTGGEKEAFF TGTGCCAGCAGTTCCAGGACAGGGGGCGAAAAGGAAGCTTTCTTT TRBJ1-1 TRBV6-2/TRBV6-3 TRBD1 few
CASSDGTGGRRGYTF TGTGCCAGTAGTGACGGGACAGGGGGCAGAAGGGGCTACACCTTC TRBJ1-2 TRBV19 TRBD1 few
CASSSRQGVVYEQYF TGTGCCAGCAGTTCCCGGCAGGGGGTTGTCTACGAGCAGTACTTC TRBJ2-7 TRBV6-2/TRBV6-3 TRBD1 many
CASSQASSLPNSPLHF TGTGCCAGCAGCCAAGCGAGTTCACTACCTAATTCACCCCTCCACTTT TRBJ1-6 TRBV3-1/TRBV3-2 - -
CASRLPGQGHEQYF TGTGCCAGCAGGCTCCCGGGACAGGGCCACGAGCAGTACTTC TRBJ2-7 TRBV7-8 TRBD1 -
CASSLMWGLGYGYTF TGTGCCAGCAGCTTAATGTGGGGGCTGGGCTATGGCTACACCTTC TRBJ1-2 TRBV7-9 - -
CASSLASPDRGGYGYTF TGTGCCAGCAGCTTAGCCAGCCCCGACAGGGGAGGCTATGGCTACACCTTC TRBJ1-2 TRBV7-2 TRBD1 -
CASSEGGRTETYEQYF TGTGCCAGCAGTGAAGGGGGGAGGACGGAAACCTACGAGCAGTACTTC TRBJ2-7 TRBV6-1 - -
CASSLTGVTEAFF TGTGCCAGTAGTCTTACAGGGGTCACTGAAGCTTTCTTT TRBJ1-1 TRBV19 TRBD1 -
CASSLVGGTGELFF TGTGCCAGCAGCTTAGTTGGCGGAACCGGGGAGCTGTTTTTT TRBJ2-2 TRBV7-2 - few
CASSFRVGGDAEAFF TGCGCCAGCAGCTTCCGGGTAGGAGGTGACGCTGAAGCTTTCTTT TRBJ1-1 TRBV5-1 - once
CASSYGGAGTGELFF TGTGCCAGCAGTTACGGGGGCGCGGGCACCGGGGAGCTGTTTTTT TRBJ2-2 TRBV6-5 - few
CASSTRQGILYNEQFF TGTGCCAGCAGTACTCGACAGGGGATATTATACAATGAGCAGTTCTTC TRBJ2-1 TRBV28 TRBD1 -
CASSRDRGNEQYF TGTGCCAGCAGCCGGGACAGGGGAAACGAGCAGTACTTC TRBJ2-7 TRBV7-2 TRBD1 -
CASSYSRDRNTEAFF TGTGCCAGCAGTTACTCCCGGGACAGGAACACTGAAGCTTTCTTT TRBJ1-1 TRBV7-9 TRBD1 -
CASKRQGEGYTF TGTGCCAGCAAACGCCAGGGTGAAGGCTACACCTTC TRBJ1-2 TRBV2 - few
CASSLGASTEAFF TGTGCCAGCAGCCTAGGGGCGTCAACTGAAGCTTTCTTT TRBJ1-1 TRBV11-2 - -
CASSLRGGITDTQYF TGTGCCAGCAGCTTACGCGGGGGGATCACAGATACGCAGTATTTT TRBJ2-3 TRBV7-9 TRBD2 -
CASSAGQQQPQHF TGTGCCAGCAGCGCGGGACAGCAGCAGCCCCAGCATTTT TRBJ1-5 TRBV2 TRBD1 -
CASSQEGLWGEARTQYF TGTGCCAGCAGCCAAGAGGGTTTGTGGGGGGAGGCCCGGACCCAGTACTTC TRBJ2-5 TRBV4-2 - -
CASSTLQGAIEAFF TGTGCCAGCAGCACCCTACAGGGGGCGATTGAAGCTTTCTTT TRBJ1-1 TRBV7-9 TRBD1 -
CASSVSGTEAFF TGTGCCAGCAGCGTCTCGGGGACTGAAGCTTTCTTT TRBJ1-1 TRBV9 - -
CASSQERENQPQHF TGTGCCAGCAGCCAAGAGAGGGAGAATCAGCCCCAGCATTTT TRBJ1-5 TRBV4-2 - -
CASSRTGMLSYEQYF TGTGCCAGCAGCCGGACAGGGATGCTCTCCTACGAGCAGTACTTC TRBJ2-7 TRBV7-2 TRBD1 -
CASSFRSGEVTGELFF TGCGCCAGCAGCTTCCGAAGCGGGGAGGTCACCGGGGAGCTGTTTTTT TRBJ2-2 TRBV5-1 TRBD2 -
CASSQGKGQGNTEAFF TGTGCCAGCAGCCAAGGGAAAGGGCAGGGGAACACTGAAGCTTTCTTT TRBJ1-1 TRBV4-2 - -
CASVSGQGWNSNQPQHF TGCGCCAGCGTATCGGGACAGGGATGGAATAGCAATCAGCCCCAGCATTTT TRBJ1-5 TRBV10-2 TRBD1 -
CASSSASGGYNEQFF TGCGCCAGCAGCTCGGCTAGCGGGGGGTACAATGAGCAGTTCTTC TRBJ2-1 TRBV5-1 TRBD2 -
CASSLTSGGQTYEQYF TGTGCCAGCAGTCTTACTAGCGGGGGTCAAACCTACGAGCAGTACTTC TRBJ2-7 TRBV28 TRBD2 -
CASSRSPGVNTEAFF TGTGCCAGTAGTAGGTCGCCAGGGGTGAACACTGAAGCTTTCTTT TRBJ1-1 TRBV19 - -
CASSRASAGNTGELFF TGTGCCAGCTCACGGGCCTCAGCGGGGAACACCGGGGAGCTGTTTTTT TRBJ2-2 TRBV18 - -
CASSSQGGPDTQYF TGTGCCAGCAGTTCCCAGGGGGGTCCCGATACGCAGTATTTT TRBJ2-3 TRBV6-2/TRBV6-3 - once
CASSWDSQAFF TGTGCCAGCAGTTGGGACAGTCAGGCTTTCTTT TRBJ1-1 TRBV6-5 TRBD1 -
CASSIGTSGEQFF TGTGCCAGTAGTATCGGGACTAGCGGTGAGCAGTTCTTC TRBJ2-1 TRBV19 TRBD2 few
CASSLLTGGNIQYF TGCGCCAGCAGCCTTTTAACAGGGGGGAACATTCAGTACTTC TRBJ2-4 TRBV4-1 TRBD1 -
CASSALSGNTIYF TGTGCCAGCAGTGCCTTATCTGGAAACACCATATATTTT TRBJ1-3 TRBV2 - -
CASSQPTAGGQETQYF TGTGCCAGCAGCCAACCCACAGCGGGGGGTCAAGAGACCCAGTACTTC TRBJ2-5 TRBV3-1/TRBV3-2 TRBD2 -
CASSMRDGTSGANVLTF TGTGCCAGTAGTATGCGGGACGGGACCTCTGGGGCCAACGTCCTGACTTTC TRBJ2-6 TRBV19 - once
CASSHGTDTQYF TGTGCCAGCAGCCACGGCACAGATACGCAGTATTTT TRBJ2-3 TRBV3-1/TRBV3-2 - -
CASSYPGNGNTIYF TGTGCCAGCAGTTACCCGGGGAATGGAAACACCATATATTTT TRBJ1-3 TRBV6-2/TRBV6-3 - -